These 32 T cell receptor beta chains came from one sample sequenced in a study of T-cell reconstitution after alpha-beta-depleted transplantation in children. Unique molecular identifiers were used in preparing the TCRbeta library. One entry per CDR3 protein results from TCRdb running MiXCR on the PCR reads. The repertoire holds about 980,000 distinct CDR3 sequences, with about 29% as singletons. Material: PBMCs, mostly from graft donor cells, obtained 360 days after TCRalphabeta/CD19-depleted stem cell transplant. The source is a boy in the first two years of life who had a stem cell transplant for SCID, so the T cells may come from the graft donor.

The CDR3 nucleotides read TGCGCCAGCAGCTTGGAATTAGCGGGGGGGTACCTACGAGAGCAGTACTTC. This codes for CASSLELAGGYLREQYF. The V and J genes are TRBV5-1 and TRBJ2-7; TRBD2 matches 11 bases. Per the germline V gene, CDR1 is SGHRS and CDR2 is YFSETQ. The CDR3 runs 17 residues. V was pared by 0 bases and J by 7 bases, with 12 bases of the junction left unmatched.

This clonotype was seen more than once but under ten times. The CDR3: CASSYAGVGRDTQYF. The CDR3 DNA follows: TGTGCCAGCAGTTACGCAGGGGTGGGGAGAGATACGCAGTATTTT. The V call is TRBV6-5, the J call TRBJ2-3; the D gene is possibly TRBD1 (6 bases). The CDR3 consists of 15 residues. CDR1 is MNHEY and CDR2 is SVGAGI in the germline V gene. Trimming pared 2 bases from V and 5 bases from J, leaving 14 bases between.

The V call is TRBV4-1, the J call TRBJ2-6; no clear D gene. The V end lost 4 bases, the J end lost 0 bases, and 10 bases lay between the germline ends. Germline V gene lookup returns CDR1 MGHRA and CDR2 YSYEKL. This CDR3 region has 16 residues. CDR3: CASSLPSVSGANVLTF. The CDR3 DNA follows: TGCGCCAGCAGCCTTCCTTCGGTCTCTGGGGCCAACGTCCTGACTTTC.

This clonotype has ten or more counts. The chain is built from TRBV13 and TRBJ2-7, with D unclear. CDR1 PRHDT and CDR2 FYEKMQ come from the germline V gene (reference sequence). This CDR3 contains 13 residues. The ends were cut back, 7 bases at V and 7 bases at J, with 17 bases in the middle. CDR3 nucleotide sequence: TGTGCCAGCACCCGAGGCTGGAAGGGTGAGCAGTACTTC. Its protein product is CASTRGWKGEQYF.

This chain connects TRBV29-1 to TRBJ2-1; D remains unclear. The CDR3 consists of 12 residues. CDR1 is SQVTM and CDR2 is ANQGSEA in the germline V gene. V lost 7 bases, J lost 6 bases, and 13 bases lay in between. The CDR3: CSADPGTNEQFF. The CDR3 bases are TGCAGCGCCGATCCAGGTACCAATGAGCAGTTCTTC.

The rearrangement joins TRBV6-1 to TRBJ1-6, with 8 positions matching TRBD1. From germline, CDR1 is MNHNS and CDR2 SASEGT. V lost 4 bases, J lost 5 bases, and 7 bases stayed unmatched. The CDR3 length is 16 residues. Written as DNA, the CDR3 is TGTGCCAGCAGTGTATGGACAGGGAAAGATAATTCACCCCTCCACTTT. This sequence encodes CASSVWTGKDNSPLHF.

The chain combines TRBV12-3 or TRBV12-4 with TRBJ2-5; TRBD1 agrees at 11 bases. This CDR3 contains 14 residues. V gave up 7 bases and J gave up 5 bases; unmatched junction bases: 6. CDR3 sequence reads: CASTDRGLRETQYF. The CDR3 DNA reads as TGTGCCAGCACGGACAGGGGGCTTCGGGAGACCCAGTACTTC.

J is TRBJ1-5 and V is TRBV6-1; the D gene is possibly TRBD1 (5 bases). CDR3 size: 19 residues. V shed 4 bases and J shed 0 bases, with 22 bases lying between them. Germline V gene lookup returns CDR1 MNHNS and CDR2 SASEGT. The CDR3 DNA reads TGTGCCAGCAGTGCCCTCCCCAGGGCTCCCAAGCTTAGCAATCAGCCCCAGCATTTT. Translating gives CASSALPRAPKLSNQPQHF.

The CDR3 reads CASSSRDSNTEAFF. In nucleotides, the CDR3 is TGCGCCAGCAGCTCCCGGGACAGTAATACTGAAGCTTTCTTT. V usage is TRBV5-1 and J usage is TRBJ1-1; TRBD1 agrees at 7 bases. After removal of 3 bases from V and 5 bases from J, the junction contained 7 bases not matched to a gene. Germline V gene lookup returns CDR1 SGHRS and CDR2 YFSETQ. The CDR3 covers 14 residues.

This clonotype was detected only a few times. The chain is built from TRBV20-1 and TRBJ2-1; 12 bases map to TRBD2. The CDR3 consists of 14 residues. Trimming at V came to 8 bases and at J to 5 bases, leaving 7 bases not matched to a gene. Looked up from germline, CDR1 is DFQATT and CDR2 is SNEGSKA (reference sequence). The CDR3 protein is CSTSRLAGDNEQFF. In DNA, the CDR3 is TGCAGTACCTCACGACTAGCGGGGGACAATGAGCAGTTCTTC.

The chain uses TRBV10-2 and TRBJ1-1, with no clear D. V lost 8 bases to trimming and J lost 6 bases, with 7 bases between them. This CDR3 contains 10 residues. Germline V CDR1 and CDR2: WSHSY, SAAADI. Here the CDR3 DNA reads TGCGCCAGCGGCACAGCTGAAGCTTTCTTT. Protein product: CASGTAEAFF.

The V and J genes are TRBV5-5 and TRBJ2-3; tentative D call: TRBD1 (6 bases). The germline V gene has CDR1 SGHKS and CDR2 YYEKEE (reference sequence). This CDR3 region has 15 residues. V lost 3 bases, J lost 4 bases, and 15 bases lay in between. The CDR3 loop reads CASSYQTGLADTQYF. CDR3 in DNA: TGTGCCAGCAGCTACCAGACAGGTCTCGCAGATACGCAGTATTTT.

The V and J genes are TRBV6-5 and TRBJ1-1, with D unclear. CDR3 length: 16 residues. Per the germline V gene, CDR1 is MNHEY and CDR2 is SVGAGI. V was shortened by 0 bases and J by 3 bases, with 14 bases between the two germline ends. The CDR3 nucleotides read TGTGCCAGCAGTTACTCGAGTCAGGACTGGGACACTGAAGCTTTCTTT. It specifies CASSYSSQDWDTEAFF.

This clonotype was recorded a few times. V gene TRBV28 combines with J gene TRBJ1-3; no reliable D call. The V gene lost 11 bases and the J gene lost 0 bases, with 20 bases spanning the gap. Germline values: CDR1 MDHEN, CDR2 SYDVKM. CDR3 length: 16 amino acids. CDR3 DNA: TGTGCCTCATCGAAAGCCAAGCCTCTCTCTGGAAACACCATATATTTT. It yields the protein CASSKAKPLSGNTIYF.

The gene calls are TRBV7-8 and TRBJ2-7; 11 positions match TRBD2. J lost 0 bases, V lost 6 bases, and 7 bases had no gene match. There are 16 residues in the CDR3. CDR1 is SGHVS and CDR2 is FQNEAQ in the germline V gene. CDR3 sequence (DNA): TGTGCCAGCAGAGATCCGGGGACTAGCGGCTCCTACGAGCAGTACTTC. It specifies CASRDPGTSGSYEQYF.

A few counts support this clonotype. The J gene is TRBJ2-4, the V gene TRBV7-2, with D possibly TRBD2 on 7 matching bases. Germline CDR1 SGHTA, CDR2 FQGNSA. The CDR3 has 13 amino acids. V was cut by 5 bases and J by 8 bases, with 13 bases left in between. The CDR3 loop is CASSVQGGYIQYF. CDR3 coding DNA: TGTGCCAGCAGCGTACAGGGAGGGTACATTCAGTACTTC.

CDR3 coding DNA: TGCAGTGCTAGAGCACGTTACGAGCAGTACTTC. This gives the protein CSARARYEQYF. V and J are TRBV20-1 and TRBJ2-7, with D uncertain. This CDR3 is built from 11 residues. Trimming removed 1 base from V and 4 bases from J, with 5 bases in between. Per the germline V gene, CDR1 is DFQATT and CDR2 is SNEGSKA (reference sequence).

There are a few counts of this clonotype. V and J are TRBV20-1 and TRBJ2-2; D call uncertain. V lost 3 bases, J lost 4 bases, and 9 bases lay in between. CDR1 is DFQATT and CDR2 is SNEGSKA in the germline V gene (reference sequence). The CDR3 runs 13 residues. CDR3 DNA sequence: TGCAGTGCTAGTTATTTATCCACCGGGGAGCTGTTTTTT. Amino acids: CSASYLSTGELFF.

This clonotype was observed a few times. The chain joins TRBV11-2 to TRBJ2-7; tentative D call: TRBD2 (6 bases). Trimming pared 3 bases from V and 0 bases from J, leaving 12 bases between. This CDR3 contains 15 residues. Per the germline V gene, CDR1 is SGHAT and CDR2 is FQNNGV. This CDR3 reads CASSLVWDFSYEQYF. The DNA for the CDR3 is TGTGCCAGCAGCTTGGTGTGGGACTTCTCCTACGAGCAGTACTTC.

V is TRBV2 and J is TRBJ2-3, with 7 bases that match TRBD2. CDR1 and CDR2 from the germline V gene are SNHLY and FYNNEI. After removal of 7 bases from V and 0 bases from J, the junction contained 10 bases not matched to a gene. CDR3 size: 16 residues. This CDR3 is CASTIVSRGSTDTQYF. The CDR3 DNA reads TGTGCCAGCACTATCGTCTCGCGGGGGAGCACAGATACGCAGTATTTT. The variable domain in full, with the rest retrieved from reference TRBV2 and TRBJ2-3, is EPEVTQTPSHQVTQMGQEVILRCVPISNHLYFYWYRQILGQKVEFLVSFYNNEISEKSEIFDDQFSVERPDGSNFTLKIRSTKLEDSAMYFCASTIVSRGSTDTQYFGPGTRLTVL.

The chain recombines TRBV5-1 with TRBJ2-3, with 7 bases fitting TRBD2. The CDR3 covers 18 residues. V lost 3 bases, J lost 0 bases, and 13 bases stayed unmatched. Germline V gene data show CDR1 as SGHRS and CDR2 as YFSETQ. The CDR3 is CASSSTSDALPSTDTQYF. CDR3 bases: TGCGCCAGCAGCTCAACTAGCGACGCCCTCCCTAGCACAGATACGCAGTATTTT.

This chain links TRBV5-1 with TRBJ2-3, with a tentative D call TRBD1 (5 bases). The CDR3 has 14 residues. Germline V gene data show CDR1 as SGHRS and CDR2 as YFSETQ. V dropped 0 bases and J dropped 4 bases, with 9 bases sitting between them. CDR3 protein: CASSLVTVSDTQYF. Written as DNA, the CDR3 is TGCGCCAGCAGCTTGGTGACAGTGTCAGATACGCAGTATTTT.

This clonotype has a handful of counts. The rearrangement uses TRBV12-3 or TRBV12-4 and TRBJ2-1, with 16 bases fitting TRBD2. The CDR3 has 17 amino acids. J was trimmed by 8 bases and V by 7 bases; bases with no gene match: 11. Here the CDR3 DNA reads TGTGCCAGCACCCCGGGACTAGCGGGGGGGCCTATGTATGAGCAGTTCTTC. Protein: CASTPGLAGGPMYEQFF.

The table lists this clonotype with a few counts. This chain links TRBV6-5 with TRBJ2-7, with a weak D call TRBD2 (5 bases). The germline gives CDR1 MNHEY, CDR2 SVGAGI. Trimming removed 0 bases at V and 1 base at J, with 7 bases between. This CDR3 comprises 14 residues. This CDR3 reads CASSYSRDSYEQYF. In nucleotides, the CDR3 is TGTGCCAGCAGTTACTCGAGGGATTCCTACGAGCAGTACTTC.

This clonotype was seen only a few times. CDR3 in amino acids: CASSGNGYTF. The CDR3 DNA is TGTGCCAGCAGTGGTAATGGCTACACCTTC. The chain recombines TRBV2 with TRBJ1-2, with D hard to call. This CDR3 has 10 residues. V dropped 4 bases and J dropped 6 bases, with 3 bases sitting between them. Germline assignment: CDR1 SNHLY and CDR2 FYNNEI.

This clonotype was seen a few times. The rearrangement links TRBV29-1 to TRBJ2-1; 8 bases line up with TRBD1. CDR3 length equals 13 residues. CDR1 is SQVTM, CDR2 ANQGSEA, per germline. V was pared by 7 bases and J by 9 bases, with 11 bases of the junction left unmatched. For the CDR3, the DNA is TGCAGCGCCACCGGCAGGGGGCCGGTTGAGCAGTTCTTC. Protein product: CSATGRGPVEQFF.

This sequence joins TRBV5-1 and TRBJ2-5; the match to TRBD1 covers 7 bases. This CDR3 contains 14 residues. Germline V lookup: CDR1 SGHRS, CDR2 YFSETQ. Trimming at V came to 4 bases and at J to 5 bases, leaving 8 bases not matched to a gene. Here the CDR3 DNA reads TGCGCCAGCAGCAGATCAACAGGGGCGGAGACCCAGTACTTC. Translated, it gives CASSRSTGAETQYF.

The gene calls are TRBV12-3 or TRBV12-4 and TRBJ1-2, with D unresolved. CDR3 length: 13 amino acids. V lost 3 bases, J lost 0 bases, and 5 bases lay in between. The CDR3, as DNA: TGTGCCAGCAGTTTTACAGCTAACTATGGCTACACCTTC. It codes for CASSFTANYGYTF.

This sequence joins TRBV7-7 and TRBJ2-7; D perhaps matches TRBD2 (6 bases). The V gene lost 0 bases and the J gene lost 2 bases, with 11 bases spanning the gap. The V gene's germline CDR1 is SSHAT and CDR2 FNYEAQ (reference sequence). The length of the CDR3 is 15 residues. The CDR3 reads CASSLARDFPYEQYF. The CDR3 DNA is TGTGCCAGCAGCTTAGCGAGGGACTTCCCCTACGAGCAGTACTTC. Variable domain in full (rest from reference TRBV7-7 and TRBJ2-7): GAGVSQSPRYKVTKRGQDVTLRCDPISSHATLYWYQQALGQGPEFLTYFNYEAQPDKSGLPSDRFSAERPEGSISTLTIQRTEQRDSAMYRCASSLARDFPYEQYFGPGTRLTVT.

The V call is TRBV18, the J call TRBJ1-1; TRBD1 aligns across 7 bases. Per germline, CDR1 KGHSH and CDR2 LQKENI. The CDR3 has 14 amino acids. The trim removed 3 bases at V and 3 bases at J, leaving 4 bases unmatched. As DNA, the CDR3 is TGTGCCAGCTCACCGATGACAGGGCACACTGAAGCTTTCTTT. Translation: CASSPMTGHTEAFF.

The CDR3 here is CASSYQLQSVETQYF. The CDR3 nucleotides read TGTGCCAGCAGTTACCAGCTCCAATCCGTGGAGACCCAGTACTTC. This chain links TRBV6-5 with TRBJ2-5; D call uncertain. CDR1 and CDR2 from the germline V gene are MNHEY and SVGAGI. The CDR3 is 15 residues long. Trimming removed 2 bases at V and 5 bases at J, with 15 bases between.

This clonotype has just a few counts. V usage is TRBV5-1 and J usage is TRBJ1-4; 8 bases fit TRBD1. The V and J ends lost 4 bases and 0 bases, in that order; junction bases with no gene match: 5. The CDR3 totals 16 residues. Germline CDR1 is SGHRS and CDR2 is YFSETQ. In DNA form, the CDR3 reads TGCGCCAGCAGCCGGTGGACAGGGACAACTAATGAAAAACTGTTTTTT. Its protein is CASSRWTGTTNEKLFF.